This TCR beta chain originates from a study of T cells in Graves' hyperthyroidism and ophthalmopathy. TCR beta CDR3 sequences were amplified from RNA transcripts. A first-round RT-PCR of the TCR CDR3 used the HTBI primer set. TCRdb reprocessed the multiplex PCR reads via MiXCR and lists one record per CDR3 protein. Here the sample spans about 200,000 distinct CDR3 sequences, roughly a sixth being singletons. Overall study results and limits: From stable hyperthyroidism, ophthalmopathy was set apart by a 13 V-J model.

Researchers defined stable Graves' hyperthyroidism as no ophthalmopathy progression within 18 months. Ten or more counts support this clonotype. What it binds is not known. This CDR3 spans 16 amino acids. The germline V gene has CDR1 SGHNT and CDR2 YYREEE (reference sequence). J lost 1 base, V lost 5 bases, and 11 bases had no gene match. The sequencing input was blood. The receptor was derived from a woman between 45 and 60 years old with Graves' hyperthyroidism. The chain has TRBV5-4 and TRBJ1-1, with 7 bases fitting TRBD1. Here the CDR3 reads CASREGAGTTNTEAFF. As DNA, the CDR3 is TGTGCCAGCAGGGAGGGGGCCGGGACAACGAACACTGAAGCTTTCTTT.